The subject of this entry is one TCR beta chain. As yet, its antigen is unknown. What was sequenced were expressed TCRB transcripts, since all of the isolated RNA had been reverse transcribed. Sequencing used immunoSEQ multiplex PCR; TCRdb keeps in-frame clones, though not all of them. The sample yields about 160,000 clones, approximately 9.1% seen once. The CDR3 contains 14 residues. V lost 1 base and J 4 bases, leaving 11 bases between the germline ends. Looked up from germline, CDR1 is GTSNPN and CDR2 is SVGIG (reference sequence). The data originate from a study of beta chain features in type 1 diabetes. Regarding the study as a whole: Type 1 diabetes patients had moderately but significantly shorter TCRB CDR3s in all four CD4+ subsets.

The sample was central memory CD4+ T cells from blood. The chain recombines TRBV30 with TRBJ1-5; possibly TRBD1 for D (6 bases). The TCR sequence derives from a woman in her 30s with type 1 diabetes. CDR3 DNA sequence: TGTGCCTGGAGTGCGGACAGCGAGAATCAGCCCCAGCATTTT. Encoded protein: CAWSADSENQPQHF.